This TCR beta chain came from a study of OX40 agonist ivuxolimab in advanced cancers. Study details: Patients took ivuxolimab, an agonistic anti-OX40 (CD134) antibody. Whole-study results and caveats: At 0.1 to 3.0 mg/kg, CD4+ and CD8+ blood T cells expanded clonally by week 6.

This clone occurred once. Its antigen is not known. Clones were sequenced by immunoSEQ multiplex PCR, and TCRdb holds only the in-frame ones, with some missing. Of tens of thousands of clones listed, about four fifths are singletons. Trimming shortened V by 0 bases and J by 2 bases, and 20 bases separated the two germline ends. CDR1 is SGHDT and CDR2 is YYEEEE in the germline V gene. The CDR3 loop spans 18 amino acids. J is TRBJ2-5 and V is TRBV5-6; a possible D gene is TRBD1 (5 bases). This receptor was obtained from an adult with an advanced solid tumor such as melanoma, head and neck, liver or kidney cancer. The sample in question was CD4+ or CD8+ T cells sorted from blood, obtained in a trial of the OX40 agonist ivuxolimab. CDR3 sequence: CASSLVLGQGQAQETQYF. The CDR3 nucleotides read TGTGCCAGCAGCTTGGTTTTGGGGCAGGGTCAAGCGCAAGAGACCCAGTACTTC.